What follows describes a single T cell receptor beta chain. The data were obtained in a study of blood T cell repertoires in COVID-19. Study overall: Specimens from acute and convalescent COVID-19 originated in the United States, Italy and Spain. T cells, B-cell-depleted T cells, or PBMCs supplied cDNA or gDNA.

The V end was cut by 2 bases, the J end by 1 base, with 14 bases between. The CDR3 has 16 amino acids. Per the germline V gene, CDR1 is LNHDA and CDR2 is SQIVND (reference sequence). Per the authors' pipeline: Researchers report that nucleated cell counts were estimated from reference gene primer amplification. The table came from immunoSEQ multiplex PCR; TCRdb's copy has only in-frame clones and leaves some out. That table is the source of V, J and clone size, and D and trimming were worked out from the DNA. This sample has 200,000 to 300,000 clones; roughly nine tenths occur once, and the top ten carry approximately 3.8%.

Sequenced input: peripheral blood. This chain connects TRBV19 to TRBJ2-5, with D tentatively TRBD1 (6 bases). The sequence was collected from a man between 60 and 75 years old who had recovered from COVID-19. CDR3 region: CASSILGRGPQETQYF. The CDR3 DNA is TGTGCCAGTAGTATATTGGGCAGGGGCCCCCAAGAGACCCAGTACTTC.